The subject of this entry is one TCR beta chain. Its cognate antigen is unknown. Generated by immunoSEQ multiplex PCR, the TCRdb table keeps only in-frame clones and is missing some. Of some 110,000 clones in the sample, roughly 82% are singletons; the top ten hold roughly 5.3%. The sample originates from a study of cytomegalovirus exposure and HLA in healthy donors. Study summary: A subsequent analysis stated that the roughly 120 validation repertoires were run on the same platform as the roughly 620 first-cohort repertoires.

Study-wide points: According to reports, the classifier identified cytomegalovirus status with high specificity and sensitivity.

The CDR3 totals 17 residues. The germline CDR1 and CDR2 sequences are SGHAT and FQNNGV. V lost 1 base and J 4 bases, leaving 19 bases between the germline ends. Sequencing used PBMCs. V gene TRBV11-2 combines with J gene TRBJ1-2, with D hard to call. The clonotype originates from a man aged 18 to 30 in good health and CMV-seronegative. CDR3 in amino acids: CASSLVRISPNGYGYTF. Written as DNA, the CDR3 is TGTGCCAGCAGCTTAGTCAGGATTTCCCCCAACGGCTATGGCTACACCTTC.